This TCR beta chain was documented in a study of blood T cell repertoires in COVID-19. Study-wide context: Donors in the United States, Italy and Spain gave samples during acute or convalescent COVID-19. PBMCs, B-cell-depleted T cells, or T cells provided the cDNA or gDNA that made up the material.

In the study's own analysis: Reference gene primers were amplified, and this amplification served to estimate nucleated cell counts. The table came from immunoSEQ multiplex PCR; TCRdb's copy has only in-frame clones and leaves some out. That table gives V, J and clone size, and the DNA gave D and trimming. The sample consists of about 88,000 clones, about 83% of them appearing once. This clone was observed at least ten times. This TCR was recovered from a human donor in a cohort sampled during active COVID-19. Sample: peripheral blood.

CDR3 sequence: CASRKKVKRAKNIQYF. The CDR3, as DNA: TGTGCCAGCAGGAAAAAAGTGAAGAGGGCCAAAAACATTCAGTACTTC. V gene TRBV21-1 combines with J gene TRBJ2-4; the table's D gene call, TRBD2, was not cross checked with the DNA. TRBV21-1 is a pseudogene locus. The CDR3 has 16 residues.